Below are 2 T cell receptor beta chains sequenced from a single sample in a study of blood T cell repertoires in COVID-19. Using immunoSEQ multiplex PCR, the repertoire was profiled, and TCRdb retains in-frame clones only, with some absent. The data hold some 270,000 clones, with approximately 90% observed a single time. Sequences were obtained from PBMCs or T cells enriched from blood (not recorded which). The receptor source for this set is a woman aged 25 to 39 with acute COVID-19.

The chain joins TRBV12-3 or TRBV12-4 to TRBJ2-7; D remains unclear. With 3 bases removed from V and 1 base from J, the gap between germline ends came to 7 bases. The CDR3 sequence is 13 residues long. This chain's CDR3 is CASSFGRSYEQYF. CDR3 nucleotide sequence: TGTGCCAGCAGTTTCGGCAGGTCCTACGAGCAGTACTTC.

This clone was recorded a few times. CDR3 coding DNA: TGTGCCAGCAGCGGCGGCCGGGACAGATCCTACGAGCAGTACTTC. It codes for CASSGGRDRSYEQYF. The V gene is TRBV5-4, the J gene TRBJ2-7; 7 bases are shared with TRBD1. Germline V CDR1 and CDR2: SGHNT, YYREEE (reference sequence). Trimming cost V 4 bases and J 1 base; bases outside gene matches: 8. The CDR3 loop spans 15 amino acids.